These 30 T cell receptor beta chains came from one sample sequenced in a study of blood T cell repertoires in COVID-19 (dated by TCRdb to 2018 to 2021). The library was generated by the immunoSEQ multiplex PCR assay. Held by TCRdb, this immuneACCESS table contains in-frame sequences only and omits some clones. Under half of the omission traces to an unresolved V gene where checked; the cause of the rest is unknown. In this sample the table shows some 120,000 clones, approximately 84% of which occur a single time. The ten largest make up 12% of the sample. Input material: peripheral blood. The receptors shown here come from a woman aged 60-70 years with acute or convalescent COVID-19.

Here the CDR3 reads CASSFQGNTEAFF. CDR3 DNA sequence: TGTGCCAGCAGCTTTCAGGGGAACACTGAAGCTTTCTTT. V and J are TRBV11-3 and TRBJ1-1; D is possibly TRBD1 (5 bases). The V and J ends lost 3 bases and 1 base respectively, with 6 bases between them. Looked up from germline, CDR1 is SGHNT and CDR2 is YENEEA. The CDR3 sequence is 13 residues long.

This sequence joins TRBV19 and TRBJ2-1; maybe TRBD1 (7 bases). Germline CDR1 and CDR2: LNHDA and SQIVND (reference sequence). V dropped 3 bases and J dropped 8 bases, with 20 bases sitting between them. This CDR3 contains 16 residues. Here the CDR3 DNA reads TGTGCCAGTAGTATTCCAGGGGGGCCCTACCCCCATGAGCAGTTCTTC. Protein: CASSIPGGPYPHEQFF.

V usage is TRBV9 and J usage is TRBJ1-1, with a tentative D call TRBD1 (5 bases). V lost 3 bases and J lost 2, with 20 bases in between. In germline, CDR1 is SGDLS, CDR2 YYNGEE. The CDR3 covers 17 residues. The CDR3: CASSAGATVGSNTEAFF. The CDR3 region has the DNA TGTGCCAGCAGCGCCGGAGCGACAGTGGGGTCTAACACTGAAGCTTTCTTT.

The rearrangement joins TRBV24-1 to TRBJ2-5; TRBD1 agrees at 11 bases. V was pared by 3 bases and J by 4 bases, with 3 bases of the junction left unmatched. The germline V gene has CDR1 KGHDR and CDR2 SFDVKD. The CDR3 is made up of 15 amino acids. CDR3 sequence: CATSDPGTGGETQYF. The CDR3 DNA follows: TGTGCCACCAGTGATCCCGGGACAGGGGGAGAGACCCAGTACTTC.

The rearrangement joins TRBV28 to TRBJ2-7, with D tentatively TRBD2 (6 bases). There are 13 residues in the CDR3. V lost 4 bases to trimming and J lost 3 bases, with 10 bases between them. The germline V gene encodes CDR1 MDHEN and CDR2 SYDVKM. The CDR3 DNA reads TGTGCCAGCAGTTATGGGGGAGGCTACGAGCAGTACGTC. As protein: CASSYGGGYEQYV.

This sequence joins TRBV4-2 and TRBJ2-3; 9 nucleotides line up with TRBD2. This CDR3 spans 16 amino acids. Germline V lookup: CDR1 LGHNA, CDR2 YNFKEQ. The junction had 1 base not matched to a gene; V was cut back by 0 bases and J by 0 bases. In nucleotides, the CDR3 is TGTGCCAGCAGCCAAGAAGGGACTAGCAGCACAGATACGCAGTATTTT. Its translation is CASSQEGTSSTDTQYF.

The chain's CDR3 is CAWSEGVVGNYGYTF. The CDR3 coding sequence is TGTGCCTGGAGTGAGGGGGTTGTCGGGAACTATGGCTACACCTTC. This sequence joins TRBV30 and TRBJ1-2; D perhaps matches TRBD1 (6 bases). This CDR3 is built from 15 residues. Trimming pared 1 base from V and 2 bases from J, leaving 14 bases between. Germline lookup yields CDR1 GTSNPN and CDR2 SVGIG (reference sequence). Full variable domain (rest looked up from reference TRBV30 and TRBJ1-2): SQTIHQWPATLVQPVGSPLSLECTVEGTSNPNLYWYRQAAGRGLQLLFYSVGIGQISSEVPQNLSASRPQDRQFILSSKKLLLSDSGFYLCAWSEGVVGNYGYTFGSGTRLTVV.

The chain employs TRBV30 and TRBJ1-1; no definite D call. Germline V gene lookup returns CDR1 GTSNPN and CDR2 SVGIG (reference sequence). The CDR3 sequence is 12 residues long. The V end was cut by 7 bases, the J end by 5 bases, with 14 bases between. The CDR3 region is CASTEGGTEAFF. The DNA of the CDR3 is TGTGCCTCCACAGAGGGAGGGACTGAAGCTTTCTTT.

This clone was observed a handful of times. The J gene is TRBJ1-5, the V gene TRBV7-9; no firm D call. V was trimmed by 1 base and J by 3 bases, leaving 10 bases between them. This CDR3 region has 15 residues. The V gene's germline CDR1 is SEHNR and CDR2 FQNEAQ (reference sequence). CDR3 loop: CASSLDGATNQPQHF. As DNA, the CDR3 is TGTGCCAGCAGCTTAGACGGAGCTACCAATCAGCCCCAGCATTTT. Full variable domain (rest looked up from reference TRBV7-9 and TRBJ1-5): DTGVSQNPRHKITKRGQNVTFRCDPISEHNRLYWYRQTLGQGPEFLTYFQNEAQLEKSRLLSDRFSAERPKGSFSTLEIQRTEQGDSAMYLCASSLDGATNQPQHFGDGTRLSIL.

This chain joins TRBV4-1 and TRBJ1-4; D perhaps matches TRBD1 (6 bases). The V gene's germline CDR1 is MGHRA and CDR2 YSYEKL. This CDR3 comprises 12 residues. Deletions cut 0 bases from V and 17 bases from J, with 13 bases between. The CDR3 is CASSQDLGGLFF. As DNA, the CDR3 is TGCGCCAGCAGCCAAGATCTAGGGGGTCTTTTTTTT.

J is TRBJ1-6 and V is TRBV27, with D perhaps matching TRBD1 (5 bases). The CDR3 is 14 residues long. Trimming left V 6 bases short and J 7 bases short, with 13 bases between. The germline V gene encodes CDR1 MNHEY and CDR2 SMNVEV (reference sequence). The DNA for the CDR3 is TGTGCCAGCAGCCGACAGATCGGGAATTCACCCCTCCACTTT. Residues: CASSRQIGNSPLHF.

This clone was seen once. The chain employs TRBV5-6 and TRBJ1-3; D gene unclear. From germline, CDR1 is SGHDT and CDR2 YYEEEE. The CDR3 covers 16 residues. The germline V and J ends were trimmed by 3 bases and 0 bases, with 13 bases remaining between them. The CDR3 DNA reads TGTGCCAGCAGCTGGTCCGTCCGTAGCTCTGGAAACACCATATATTTT. This codes for CASSWSVRSSGNTIYF.

The chain is built from TRBV10-3 and TRBJ1-2, with D perhaps TRBD1 (6 bases). Trimming left V 1 base short and J 2 bases short, with 17 bases between. CDR1 is ENHRY, CDR2 SYGVKD, per germline. CDR3 length equals 17 residues. The CDR3 DNA is TGTGCCATCAGTGAGTTCACGGCCGGAACAGGGAACTATGGCTACACCTTC. Residues: CAISEFTAGTGNYGYTF.

V gene TRBV5-8 combines with J gene TRBJ1-1; 7 bases align to TRBD1. In germline, CDR1 is SGHTS, CDR2 YDEGEE. CDR3 length: 14 amino acids. J was trimmed by 5 bases and V by 0 bases; bases with no gene match: 4. CDR3 nucleotide sequence: TGTGCCAGCAGCTTGGGCAGGGGGAGAACTGAAGCTTTCTTT. Its protein is CASSLGRGRTEAFF.

This chain uses TRBV27 with TRBJ1-1, with 10 bases fitting TRBD1. The CDR3 contains 16 residues. Trimming took 5 bases from V and 3 from J; bases not matched to a gene: 9. CDR1 MNHEY and CDR2 SMNVEV come from the germline V gene (reference sequence). In DNA, the CDR3 is TGTGCCAGCAGTCCGGGACAGGGGTCCCTTTACACTGAAGCTTTCTTT. Translated, it gives CASSPGQGSLYTEAFF.

The chain recombines TRBV2 with TRBJ1-4; 8 bases line up with TRBD1. The V gene's germline CDR1 is SNHLY and CDR2 FYNNEI. The V gene end was trimmed by 3 bases and the J gene end by 10 bases; junction bases not matched to a gene: 7. The length of the CDR3 is 14 residues. The CDR3 DNA reads as TGTGCCAGCAGTGAGACAGGGGTAGGGGGAAAACTGTTTTTT. Its translation is CASSETGVGGKLFF.

The gene calls are TRBV5-4 and TRBJ2-1, with 9 bases lining up with TRBD2. Germline-derived CDR1 and CDR2 are SGHNT and YYREEE (reference sequence). CDR3 length equals 15 residues. Losses at the gene ends were 4 bases for V and 6 bases for J; bases not matched to a gene: 8. The CDR3 spells CASSASGGLPNEQFF. The CDR3 coding sequence is TGTGCCAGCAGCGCGAGCGGGGGGTTACCCAATGAGCAGTTCTTC.

V and J are TRBV24-1 and TRBJ1-2; 9 nucleotides align to TRBD1. The V and J ends lost 4 bases and 14 bases, in that order; junction bases with no gene match: 13. Germline CDR1 is KGHDR and CDR2 is SFDVKD. This CDR3 contains 14 residues. CDR3 in DNA: TGTGCCACCAGTGAAGCCGGGACAGGGAGCCTACAGACCTTC. This codes for CATSEAGTGSLQTF.

The rearrangement links TRBV7-2 to TRBJ1-5, with 7 bases fitting TRBD1. With 5 bases clipped from V and 4 bases from J, the junction kept 11 bases outside the gene matches. Germline-derived CDR1 and CDR2 are SGHTA and FQGNSA. CDR3 length equals 16 residues. The CDR3 nucleotides read TGTGCCAGCAGCCCCCGCATCAGGGGGGAGAATCAGCCCCAGCATTTT. It yields the protein CASSPRIRGENQPQHF.

This chain links TRBV6-1 with TRBJ1-1; D is unresolved. V lost 5 bases and J lost 1, with 11 bases in between. The CDR3 consists of 14 residues. Germline assignment: CDR1 MNHNS and CDR2 SASEGT. The CDR3 here is CASSLRGGNTEAFF. CDR3 DNA sequence: TGTGCCAGCAGTCTAAGAGGAGGGAACACTGAAGCTTTCTTT.

The genes are TRBV5-1 and TRBJ2-2; 9 nucleotides line up with TRBD1. Losses at the gene ends were 4 bases for V and 4 bases for J; bases not matched to a gene: 8. The CDR3 is made up of 16 amino acids. Germline loops: CDR1 SGHRS, CDR2 YFSETQ. This CDR3 reads CASSPRTGVATGELFF. The DNA of the CDR3 is TGCGCCAGCAGCCCGAGGACAGGGGTGGCCACCGGGGAGCTGTTTTTT.

This chain connects TRBV14 to TRBJ2-3; TRBD1 aligns across 9 bases. This CDR3 contains 14 residues. With V trimmed by 4 bases and J by 3 bases, 2 bases remained unmatched. The germline V gene has CDR1 SGHDN and CDR2 FVKESK. CDR3 DNA sequence: TGTGCCAGCAGCCGGGGACAGGGAACAGATACGCAGTATTTT. Translation: CASSRGQGTDTQYF.

CDR3 DNA: TGTGCCAGCAGCGCGGGACAGGGAGACTACGAGCAGTACTTC. Amino acids: CASSAGQGDYEQYF. The chain is built from TRBV9 and TRBJ2-7; 9 nucleotides match TRBD1. Germline-derived CDR1 and CDR2 are SGDLS and YYNGEE. The CDR3 covers 14 residues. V dropped 3 bases and J dropped 3; count of bases not matched to a gene: 4.

The rearrangement joins TRBV12-5 to TRBJ2-5; D unresolved. Trimming shortened V by 0 bases and J by 3 bases, and 5 bases separated the two germline ends. The CDR3 runs 13 residues. Germline V CDR1 and CDR2: LGHNT, FRNRAP. The CDR3 protein is CASGLVPEETQYF. The CDR3 DNA reads TGTGCTAGTGGTTTGGTTCCCGAAGAGACCCAGTACTTC.

The chain uses TRBV7-6 and TRBJ2-3; the D gene is possibly TRBD2 (5 bases). The CDR3 covers 15 residues. Trimming shortened V by 4 bases and J by 1 base, and 12 bases separated the two germline ends. Germline V lookup: CDR1 SGHVS, CDR2 FNYEAQ. The CDR3 reads CASSSGLYRTDTQYF. CDR3 nucleotide sequence: TGTGCCAGCAGCTCCGGACTCTACCGCACAGATACGCAGTATTTT.

This clone was seen once. This chain links TRBV5-1 with TRBJ1-6, with D tentatively TRBD1 (5 bases). The V end lost 5 bases, the J end lost 5 bases, and 17 bases lay between the germline ends. Germline loops: CDR1 SGHRS, CDR2 YFSETQ. The CDR3 totals 16 residues. This CDR3 is CASRDVYRSNNSPLHF. DNA of the CDR3: TGCGCCAGCAGGGACGTGTACAGGTCAAATAATTCACCCCTCCACTTT.

This clone appeared a single time. The chain is built from TRBV14 and TRBJ1-2, with D maybe TRBD1 (5 bases). Germline CDR1 SGHDN, CDR2 FVKESK. CDR3 size: 14 residues. V was trimmed by 0 bases and J by 4 bases, leaving 9 bases between them. The CDR3, as DNA: TGTGCCAGCAGCCAAGATTTAAGGGGCTATGGCTACACCTTC. Protein product: CASSQDLRGYGYTF.

This clone was observed once. The chain carries TRBV3-1 (or the pseudogene TRBV3-2) and TRBJ1-5; D is undetermined. Germline CDR1 reads LGHDT; CDR2 reads YNNKEL (reference sequence). Trimming cost V 0 bases and J 6 bases, with 6 bases left between them. The CDR3 has 13 amino acids. In DNA form, the CDR3 reads TGTGCCAGCAGCCAAGATCCGGGTCAGCCCCAGCATTTT. Residues: CASSQDPGQPQHF.

This rearrangement joins TRBV27 to TRBJ1-6, with a weak D call TRBD1 (6 bases). V was clipped by 6 bases and J by 5 bases, with 14 bases between them. The CDR3 contains 15 residues. The germline V gene has CDR1 MNHEY and CDR2 SMNVEV (reference sequence). The CDR3 is CASRPGDRNNSPLHF. The CDR3 nucleotides read TGTGCCAGCAGACCAGGGGATAGGAATAATTCACCCCTCCACTTT.

The chain combines TRBV2 with TRBJ2-7; tentatively, D is TRBD1 (5 bases). The CDR3 spans 14 residues. Trimming cost V 8 bases and J 5 bases, with 19 bases left between them. Germline V gene sequence: CDR1 SNHLY, CDR2 FYNNEI. As DNA, the CDR3 is TGTGCCAGCCTCTTGACAGCTCGCGACCACGAGCAGTACTTC. It yields the protein CASLLTARDHEQYF. Based on the CDR3 plus reference TRBV2 and TRBJ2-7, the full variable domain is EPEVTQTPSHQVTQMGQEVILRCVPISNHLYFYWYRQILGQKVEFLVSFYNNEISEKSEIFDDQFSVERPDGSNFTLKIRSTKLEDSAMYFCASLLTARDHEQYFGPGTRLTVT.